The present TCR beta chain was sequenced within a study of human T cells and chemical hapten exposure. Time point reported: patch test 1, 2 weeks after DPC sensitization. Treatment denoted: therapeutic diphenylcyclopropenone sensitization with weekly scalp DPC. Study-wide results and limits: Among TCRs, those above 1 in 1000 frequency were unaffected by DPC sensitization. Alopecia affected the donors, so their immune response may differ from healthy people's.

This clonotype has a count of ten or more. The antigen remains unidentified. One entry per CDR3 protein results from TCRdb running MiXCR on the RACE reads. Of around 160,000 distinct CDR3 sequences in the sample, roughly 15% were seen once. J was trimmed by 0 bases and V by 6 bases; bases with no gene match: 5. The CDR3 runs to 15 residues. The clonotype comes from a woman younger than 45 with alopecia areata. Some clones in this sample may be carry-over from other donors' samples. The rearrangement links TRBV12-3 or TRBV12-4 to TRBJ1-5, with TRBD1 matching over 7 bases. Sample: whole blood, taken in connection with sensitization to the hapten diphenylcyclopropenone (DPC). The DNA of the CDR3 is TGTGCCAGCAGCCCCGGGACAGATAGCAATCAGCCCCAGCATTTT. The encoded protein is CASSPGTDSNQPQHF.